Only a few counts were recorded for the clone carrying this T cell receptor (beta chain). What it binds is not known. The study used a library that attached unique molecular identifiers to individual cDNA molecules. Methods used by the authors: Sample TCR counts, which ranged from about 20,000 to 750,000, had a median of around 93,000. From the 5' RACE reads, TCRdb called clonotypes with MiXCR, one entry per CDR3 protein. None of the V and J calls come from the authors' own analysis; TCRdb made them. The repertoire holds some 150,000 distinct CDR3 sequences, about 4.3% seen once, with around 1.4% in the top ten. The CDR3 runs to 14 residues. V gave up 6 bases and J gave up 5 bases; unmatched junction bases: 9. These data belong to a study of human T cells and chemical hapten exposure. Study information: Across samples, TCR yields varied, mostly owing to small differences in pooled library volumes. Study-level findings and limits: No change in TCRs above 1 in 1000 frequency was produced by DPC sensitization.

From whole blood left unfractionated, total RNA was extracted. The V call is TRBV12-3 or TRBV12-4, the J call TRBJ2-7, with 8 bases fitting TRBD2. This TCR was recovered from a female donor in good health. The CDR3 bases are TGTGCCAGCAGGCCCGGGACTAGAACGCACGAGCAGTACTTC. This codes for CASRPGTRTHEQYF.